This T cell receptor (beta chain) stems from a study of early T cells in non-severe SARS-CoV-2 infection. Study in general: The chains were unpaired, and the sequenced material was bulk RNA from unsorted whole blood.

Germline V gene sequence: CDR1 SGHTA, CDR2 FQGNSA. With V trimmed by 4 bases and J by 3 bases, 9 bases remained unmatched. The CDR3 runs 15 residues. MiXCR, applied by TCRdb to the 5' RACE reads, yields one record per CDR3 protein. Of over 25,000 distinct CDR3 sequences in the sample, roughly 5.9% were seen once. This clonotype was found many times. Sequenced input: whole blood. The receptor was isolated from an adult who was a healthcare worker with PCR-confirmed SARS-CoV-2 infection or an uninfected control (not recorded which). The rearrangement links TRBV7-2 to TRBJ2-7; TRBD2 matches at 7 bases. For the CDR3, the DNA is TGTGCCAGCAGCTCCCGGGGGGAGGGGCACTACGAGCAGTACTTC. It codes for CASSSRGEGHYEQYF.